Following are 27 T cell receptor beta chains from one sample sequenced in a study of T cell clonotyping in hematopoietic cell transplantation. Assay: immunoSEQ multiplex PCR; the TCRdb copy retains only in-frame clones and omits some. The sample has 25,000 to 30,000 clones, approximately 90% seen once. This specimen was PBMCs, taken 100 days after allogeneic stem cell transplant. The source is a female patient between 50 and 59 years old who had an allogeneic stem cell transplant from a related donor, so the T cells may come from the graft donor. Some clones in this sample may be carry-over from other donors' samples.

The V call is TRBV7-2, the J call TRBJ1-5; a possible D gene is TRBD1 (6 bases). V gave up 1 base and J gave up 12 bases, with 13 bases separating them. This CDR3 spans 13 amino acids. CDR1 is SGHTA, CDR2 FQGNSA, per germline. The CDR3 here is CASSLDPGADQHF. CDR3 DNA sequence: TGTGCCAGCAGCTTAGATCCGGGGGCGGACCAGCATTTT.

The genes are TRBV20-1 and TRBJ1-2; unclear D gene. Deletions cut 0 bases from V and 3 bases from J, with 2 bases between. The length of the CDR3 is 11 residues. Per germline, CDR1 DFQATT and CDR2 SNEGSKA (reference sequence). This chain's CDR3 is CSAREDYGYTF. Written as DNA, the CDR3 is TGCAGTGCTAGAGAGGACTATGGCTACACCTTC.

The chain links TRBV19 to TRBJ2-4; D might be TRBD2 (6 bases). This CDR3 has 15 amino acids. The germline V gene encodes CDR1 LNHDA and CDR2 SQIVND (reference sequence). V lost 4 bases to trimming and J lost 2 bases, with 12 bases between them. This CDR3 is CASSTKEGTKNIQYF. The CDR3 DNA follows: TGTGCCAGTAGTACTAAGGAGGGGACCAAAAACATTCAGTACTTC.

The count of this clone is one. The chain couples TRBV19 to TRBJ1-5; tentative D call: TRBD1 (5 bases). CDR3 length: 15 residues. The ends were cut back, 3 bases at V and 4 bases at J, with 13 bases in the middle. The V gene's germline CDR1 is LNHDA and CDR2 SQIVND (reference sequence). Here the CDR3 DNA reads TGTGCCAGTAGTATCGGCAGGGAATCGAATCAGCCCCAGCATTTT. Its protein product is CASSIGRESNQPQHF.

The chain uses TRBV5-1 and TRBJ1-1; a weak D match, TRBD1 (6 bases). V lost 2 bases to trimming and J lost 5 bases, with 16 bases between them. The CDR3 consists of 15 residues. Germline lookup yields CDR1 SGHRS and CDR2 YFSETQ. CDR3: CASSFDGGRGTEAFF. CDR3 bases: TGCGCCAGCAGCTTTGATGGGGGCCGGGGGACTGAAGCTTTCTTT.

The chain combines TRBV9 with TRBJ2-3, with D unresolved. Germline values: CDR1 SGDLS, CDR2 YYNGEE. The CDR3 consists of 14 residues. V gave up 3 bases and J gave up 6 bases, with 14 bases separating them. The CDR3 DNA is TGTGCCAGCAGCGGCCGACTGGCTACGGATACGCAGTATTTT. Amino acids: CASSGRLATDTQYF.

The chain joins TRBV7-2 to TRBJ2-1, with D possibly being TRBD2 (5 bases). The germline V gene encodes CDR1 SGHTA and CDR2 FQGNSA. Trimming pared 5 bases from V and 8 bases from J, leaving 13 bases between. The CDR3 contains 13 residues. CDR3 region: CASSPVAMDEQFF. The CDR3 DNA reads TGTGCCAGCAGCCCCGTAGCGATGGATGAGCAGTTCTTC.

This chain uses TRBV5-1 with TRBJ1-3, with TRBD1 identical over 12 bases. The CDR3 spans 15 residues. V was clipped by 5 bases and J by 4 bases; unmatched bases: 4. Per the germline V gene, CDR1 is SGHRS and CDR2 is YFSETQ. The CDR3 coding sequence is TGCGCCAGCAGTTGGGACAGGGGGCCAGGAAACACCATATATTTT. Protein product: CASSWDRGPGNTIYF.

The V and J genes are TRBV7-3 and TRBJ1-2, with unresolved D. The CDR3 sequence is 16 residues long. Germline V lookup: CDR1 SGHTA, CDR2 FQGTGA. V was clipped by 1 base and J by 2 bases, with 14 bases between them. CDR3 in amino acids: CASSLMRAIINYGYTF. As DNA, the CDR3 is TGTGCCAGCAGCTTAATGAGGGCCATAATAAACTATGGCTACACCTTC.

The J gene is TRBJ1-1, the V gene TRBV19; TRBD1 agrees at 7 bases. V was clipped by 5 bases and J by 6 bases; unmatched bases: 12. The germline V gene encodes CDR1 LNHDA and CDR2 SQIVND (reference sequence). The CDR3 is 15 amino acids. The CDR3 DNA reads TGTGCCAGTAGTCCGAGACAGGGTATGAGGGCTGAAGCTTTCTTT. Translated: CASSPRQGMRAEAFF.

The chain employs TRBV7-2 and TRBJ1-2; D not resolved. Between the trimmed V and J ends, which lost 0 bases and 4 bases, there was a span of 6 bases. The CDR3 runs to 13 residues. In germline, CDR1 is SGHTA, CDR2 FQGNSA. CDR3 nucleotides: TGTGCCAGCAGCTTAGCAGTTTCCTATGGCTACACCTTC. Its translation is CASSLAVSYGYTF.

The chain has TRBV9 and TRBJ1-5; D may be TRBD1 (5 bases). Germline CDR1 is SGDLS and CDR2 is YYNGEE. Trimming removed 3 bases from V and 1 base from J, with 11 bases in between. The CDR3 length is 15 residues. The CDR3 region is CASSADGGSNQPQHF. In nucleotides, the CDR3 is TGTGCCAGCAGCGCCGACGGGGGGAGCAATCAGCCCCAGCATTTT.

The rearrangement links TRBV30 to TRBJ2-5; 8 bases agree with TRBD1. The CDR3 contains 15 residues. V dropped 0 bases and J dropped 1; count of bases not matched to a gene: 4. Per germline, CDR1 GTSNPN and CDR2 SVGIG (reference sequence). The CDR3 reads CAWSVGTGLQETQYF. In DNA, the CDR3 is TGTGCCTGGAGTGTAGGGACAGGCCTCCAAGAGACCCAGTACTTC.

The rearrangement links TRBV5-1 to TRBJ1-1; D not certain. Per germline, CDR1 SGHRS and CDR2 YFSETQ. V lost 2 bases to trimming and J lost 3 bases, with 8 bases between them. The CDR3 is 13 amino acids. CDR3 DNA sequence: TGCGCCAGCAGCTTTGACGGACACACTGAAGCTTTCTTT. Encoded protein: CASSFDGHTEAFF.

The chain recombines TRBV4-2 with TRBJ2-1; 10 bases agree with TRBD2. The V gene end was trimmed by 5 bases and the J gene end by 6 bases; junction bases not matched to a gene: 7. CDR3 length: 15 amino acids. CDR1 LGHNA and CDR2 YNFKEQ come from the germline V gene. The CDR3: CASSTRTSGTNEQFF. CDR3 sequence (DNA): TGTGCCAGCAGCACTAGGACTAGCGGAACCAATGAGCAGTTCTTC.

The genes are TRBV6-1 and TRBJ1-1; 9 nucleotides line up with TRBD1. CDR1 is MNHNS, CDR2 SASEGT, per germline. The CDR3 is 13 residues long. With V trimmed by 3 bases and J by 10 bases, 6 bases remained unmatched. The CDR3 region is CASSDTLGQGAFF. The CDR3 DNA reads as TGTGCCAGCAGTGACACTTTGGGACAGGGAGCTTTCTTT.

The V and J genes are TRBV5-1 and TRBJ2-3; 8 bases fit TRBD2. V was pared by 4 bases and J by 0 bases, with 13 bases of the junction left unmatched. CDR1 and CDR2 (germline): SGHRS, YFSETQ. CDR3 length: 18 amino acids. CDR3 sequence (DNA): TGCGCCAGCAGCAGGGAGGCGGGGGGAGTTCCGAGCACAGATACGCAGTATTTT. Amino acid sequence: CASSREAGGVPSTDTQYF.

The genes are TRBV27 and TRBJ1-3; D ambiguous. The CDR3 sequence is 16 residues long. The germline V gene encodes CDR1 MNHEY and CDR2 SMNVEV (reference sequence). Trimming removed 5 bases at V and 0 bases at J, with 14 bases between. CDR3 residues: CASSPLPGLSGNTIYF. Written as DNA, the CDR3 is TGTGCCAGCAGTCCCCTGCCCGGGCTCTCTGGAAACACCATATATTTT.

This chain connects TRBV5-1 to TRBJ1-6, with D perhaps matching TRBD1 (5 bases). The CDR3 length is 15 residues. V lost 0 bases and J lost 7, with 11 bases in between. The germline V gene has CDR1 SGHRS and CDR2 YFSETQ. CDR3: CASSLGGHPNSPLHF. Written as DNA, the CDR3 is TGCGCCAGCAGCTTGGGTGGACACCCCAATTCACCCCTCCACTTT.

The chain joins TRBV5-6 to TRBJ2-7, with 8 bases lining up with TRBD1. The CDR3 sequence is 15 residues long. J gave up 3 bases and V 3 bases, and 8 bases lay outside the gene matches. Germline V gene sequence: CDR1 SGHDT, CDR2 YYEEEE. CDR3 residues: CASSSSGTGGYEQYF. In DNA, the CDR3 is TGTGCCAGCAGCTCCTCCGGGACAGGCGGCTACGAGCAGTACTTC. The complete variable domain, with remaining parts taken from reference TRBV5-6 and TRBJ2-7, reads DAGVTQSPTHLIKTRGQQVTLRCSPKSGHDTVSWYQQALGQGPQFIFQYYEEEERQRGNFPDRFSGHQFPNYSSELNVNALLLGDSALYLCASSSSGTGGYEQYFGPGTRLTVT.

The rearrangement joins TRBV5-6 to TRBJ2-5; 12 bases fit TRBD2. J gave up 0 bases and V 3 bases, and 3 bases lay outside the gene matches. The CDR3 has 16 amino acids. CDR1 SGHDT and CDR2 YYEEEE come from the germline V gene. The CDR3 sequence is CASSSGLAGNQETQYF. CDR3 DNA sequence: TGTGCCAGCAGCTCGGGACTAGCGGGCAACCAAGAGACCCAGTACTTC.

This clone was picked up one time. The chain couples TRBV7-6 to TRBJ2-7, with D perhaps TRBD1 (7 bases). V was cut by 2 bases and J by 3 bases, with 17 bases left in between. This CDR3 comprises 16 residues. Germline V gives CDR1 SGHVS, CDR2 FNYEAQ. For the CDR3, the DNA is TGTGCCAGCAGCTTAAGGCGGGACAGCCCTAACTACGAGCAGTACTTC. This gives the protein CASSLRRDSPNYEQYF.

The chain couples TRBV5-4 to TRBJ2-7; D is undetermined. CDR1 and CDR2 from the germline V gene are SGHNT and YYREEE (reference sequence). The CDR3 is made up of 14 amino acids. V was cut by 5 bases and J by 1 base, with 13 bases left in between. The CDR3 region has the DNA TGTGCCAGCAGGCCTTACCTCGGGTCCTACGAGCAGTACTTC. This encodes CASRPYLGSYEQYF.

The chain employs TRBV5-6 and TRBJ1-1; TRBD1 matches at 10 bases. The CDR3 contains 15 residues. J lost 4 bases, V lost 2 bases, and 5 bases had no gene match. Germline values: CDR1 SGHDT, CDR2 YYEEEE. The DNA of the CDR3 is TGTGCCAGCAGCTTCCCGGGACAGGGGATCACTGAAGCTTTCTTT. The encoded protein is CASSFPGQGITEAFF.

CDR3 bases: TGCGCCAGCAGCTCCGGGACAGGGGAATCGGGCGGCTACACCTTC. It encodes CASSSGTGESGGYTF. The rearrangement joins TRBV5-1 to TRBJ1-2, with 10 bases matching TRBD1. This CDR3 is built from 15 residues. The germline gives CDR1 SGHRS, CDR2 YFSETQ. V gave up 3 bases and J gave up 8 bases; unmatched junction bases: 10.

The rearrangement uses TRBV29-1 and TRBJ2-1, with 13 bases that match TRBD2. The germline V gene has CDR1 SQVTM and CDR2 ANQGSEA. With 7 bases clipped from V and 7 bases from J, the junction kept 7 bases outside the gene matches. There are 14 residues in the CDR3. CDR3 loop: CSAKLAGGRNEQFF. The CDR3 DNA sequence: TGCAGCGCCAAACTAGCGGGGGGGAGGAATGAGCAGTTCTTC.

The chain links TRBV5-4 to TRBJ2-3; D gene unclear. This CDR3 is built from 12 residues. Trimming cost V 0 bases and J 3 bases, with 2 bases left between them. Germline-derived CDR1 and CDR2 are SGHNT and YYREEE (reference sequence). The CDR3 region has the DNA TGTGCCAGCAGCTTGGATACAGATACGCAGTATTTT. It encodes CASSLDTDTQYF.